Described below is a single T cell receptor beta chain sequence and its context. Its cognate antigen is unknown. This CDR3 region has 16 residues. Trimming took off 9 bases at V and 3 bases at J, with 21 bases between the two ends. Germline values: CDR1 LNHDA, CDR2 SQIVND (reference sequence). This record comes from a study of cytomegalovirus exposure and HLA in healthy donors. Study-wide results and caveats: Researchers counted roughly 150 TCR beta chains as cytomegalovirus-associated. The later analysis indicated that the majority of CMV-associated TCR beta chains appeared HLA-restricted.

The PCR used 60 Vbeta and 13 Jbeta primers. Libraries were prepared by immunoSEQ multiplex PCR; TCRdb keeps only in-frame clonotypes and omits some of them. The sample has about 170,000 clones, over 60% seen once. This sequence originates from a girl aged 10-17 years in good health and CMV-seronegative. The V and J genes are TRBV19 and TRBJ1-5; the D gene is possibly TRBD1 (5 bases). Sequenced material: PBMCs. CDR3 protein: CASTISGGGDNQPQHF. For the CDR3, the DNA is TGTGCCAGCACTATATCGGGGGGGGGAGACAATCAGCCCCAGCATTTT.